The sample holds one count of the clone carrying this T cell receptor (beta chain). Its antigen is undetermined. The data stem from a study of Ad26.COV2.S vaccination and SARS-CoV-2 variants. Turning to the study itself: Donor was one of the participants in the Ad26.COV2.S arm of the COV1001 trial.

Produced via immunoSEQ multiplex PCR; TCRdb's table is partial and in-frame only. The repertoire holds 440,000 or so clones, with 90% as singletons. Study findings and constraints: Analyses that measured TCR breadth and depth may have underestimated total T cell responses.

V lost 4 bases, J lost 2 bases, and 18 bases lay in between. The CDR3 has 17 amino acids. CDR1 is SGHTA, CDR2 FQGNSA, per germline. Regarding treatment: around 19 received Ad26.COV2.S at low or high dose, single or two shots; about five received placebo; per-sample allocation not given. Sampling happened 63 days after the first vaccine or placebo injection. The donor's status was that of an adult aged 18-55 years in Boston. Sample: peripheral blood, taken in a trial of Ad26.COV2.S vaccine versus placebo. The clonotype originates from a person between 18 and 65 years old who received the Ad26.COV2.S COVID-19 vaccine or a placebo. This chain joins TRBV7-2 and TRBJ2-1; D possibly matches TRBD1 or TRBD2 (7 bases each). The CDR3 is CASSYPQGGGPYNEQFF. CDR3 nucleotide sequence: TGTGCCAGCAGCTACCCACAGGGAGGGGGCCCCTACAATGAGCAGTTCTTC.